These 28 T cell receptor beta chains share one sample of origin, sequenced in a study of T cell responses to AZD1222 COVID-19 vaccine. The table came from immunoSEQ multiplex PCR; TCRdb's copy has only in-frame clones and leaves some out. The repertoire holds approximately 150,000 clones, with roughly 90% as singletons. The material sequenced was peripheral blood, taken 28 days after the second AZD1222 dose. The receptors here all came from an adult who received the AZD1222 COVID-19 vaccine.

V and J are TRBV7-3 and TRBJ1-1; D possibly corresponds to TRBD1 (6 bases). The CDR3 runs to 15 residues. Trimming stripped 5 bases from V and 4 bases from J, with 17 bases between. Germline V gene sequence: CDR1 SGHTA, CDR2 FQGTGA. Here the CDR3 reads CASSQSGGGGTEAFF. In nucleotides, the CDR3 is TGTGCCAGCAGCCAAAGCGGAGGGGGAGGCACTGAAGCTTTCTTT.

This chain uses TRBV28 with TRBJ2-7, with D possibly called TRBD1 or TRBD2 (6 bases each). This CDR3 has 16 amino acids. The ends were cut back, 1 base at V and 0 bases at J, with 13 bases in the middle. Germline V gene lookup returns CDR1 MDHEN and CDR2 SYDVKM. CDR3 nucleotide sequence: TGTGCCAGCAGTTTATTGAGGGGGGTACCCTCCTACGAGCAGTACGTC. Its translation: CASSLLRGVPSYEQYV.

V gene TRBV10-2 combines with J gene TRBJ1-1; no firm D call. This CDR3 has 14 amino acids. The V end was cut by 3 bases, the J end by 0 bases, with 8 bases between. Germline loops: CDR1 WSHSY, CDR2 SAAADI. Here the CDR3 DNA reads TGCGCCAGCAGTGAATTGCCGGTGAACACTGAAGCTTTCTTT. It yields the protein CASSELPVNTEAFF.

The chain recombines TRBV6-1 with TRBJ2-5; 11 bases agree with TRBD2. Trimming took 3 bases from V and 5 from J; bases not matched to a gene: 17. This CDR3 has 19 amino acids. Germline CDR1 and CDR2: MNHNS and SASEGT. CDR3 sequence reads: CASSERGHGASGRTETQYF. The CDR3 DNA reads as TGTGCCAGCAGTGAGCGGGGACATGGGGCTAGCGGGAGGACGGAGACCCAGTACTTC.

The rearrangement joins TRBV12-5 to TRBJ2-3, with a weak D call TRBD1 (6 bases). The CDR3 spans 14 residues. Germline lookup yields CDR1 LGHNT and CDR2 FRNRAP. V shed 1 base and J shed 2 bases, with 7 bases lying between them. CDR3 DNA: TGTGCTAGTGGTTTGGGGACAGCCACAGATACGCAGTATTTT. Its translation is CASGLGTATDTQYF.

The chain links TRBV5-6 to TRBJ2-2; 13 bases are a match to TRBD2. With 3 bases clipped from V and 6 bases from J, the junction kept 5 bases outside the gene matches. The germline CDR1 and CDR2 sequences are SGHDT and YYEEEE. The CDR3 sequence is 16 residues long. CDR3 amino acids: CASSSPGLAGSGELFF. The CDR3 region has the DNA TGTGCCAGCAGCTCCCCGGGACTAGCGGGATCCGGGGAGCTGTTTTTT.

This chain joins TRBV6-5 and TRBJ2-5; TRBD2 aligns across 9 bases. Germline lookup yields CDR1 MNHEY and CDR2 SVGAGI. With V trimmed by 8 bases and J by 7 bases, 14 bases remained unmatched. CDR3 length equals 15 residues. DNA of the CDR3: TGTGCCAGCGGTCAGCAAGCGGGGGGAAGGGGGACCCAGTACTTC. It encodes CASGQQAGGRGTQYF.

This chain connects TRBV5-4 to TRBJ2-3; possible D gene TRBD2, 7 bases. This CDR3 is 15 amino acids long. Trimming removed 3 bases from V and 0 bases from J, with 11 bases in between. The germline gives CDR1 SGHNT, CDR2 YYREEE (reference sequence). The CDR3 sequence: CASSWGGVSTDTQYF. The CDR3 DNA reads as TGTGCCAGCAGCTGGGGGGGCGTAAGCACAGATACGCAGTATTTT.

V gene TRBV30 combines with J gene TRBJ2-2, with D possibly being TRBD2 (5 bases). V gave up 7 bases and J gave up 1 base, with 19 bases separating them. Germline CDR1 reads GTSNPN; CDR2 reads SVGIG (reference sequence). The CDR3 loop spans 16 amino acids. The CDR3 region is CAFTPREGWNTGELFF. The DNA of the CDR3 is TGTGCCTTTACCCCAAGAGAGGGATGGAACACCGGGGAGCTGTTTTTT.

V usage is TRBV4-1 and J usage is TRBJ1-2; TRBD1 is a possible D gene (5 bases). The CDR3 length is 18 residues. Germline V lookup: CDR1 MGHRA, CDR2 YSYEKL. V shed 1 base and J shed 7 bases, with 25 bases lying between them. The CDR3 nucleotides are TGCGCCAGCAGCCAAGTTGGTTCAGGGCAAGGTTCTTTCGGTGGCTACACCTTC. Protein sequence: CASSQVGSGQGSFGGYTF.

The chain joins TRBV5-4 to TRBJ1-1, with D tentatively TRBD1 (6 bases). V lost 5 bases and J lost 2, with 16 bases in between. There are 15 residues in the CDR3. CDR1 SGHNT and CDR2 YYREEE come from the germline V gene (reference sequence). The CDR3 sequence: CASSRGGKANTEAFF. The CDR3 DNA sequence: TGTGCCAGCAGTCGTGGGGGCAAGGCTAACACTGAAGCTTTCTTT. The variable domain in full, with the rest retrieved from reference TRBV5-4 and TRBJ1-1, is ETGVTQSPTHLIKTRGQQVTLRCSSQSGHNTVSWYQQALGQGPQFIFQYYREEENGRGNFPPRFSGLQFPNYSSELNVNALELDDSALYLCASSRGGKANTEAFFGQGTRLTVV.

This chain links TRBV4-2 with TRBJ1-2, with 7 bases identical to TRBD1. Per the germline V gene, CDR1 is LGHNA and CDR2 is YNFKEQ. J lost 8 bases, V lost 0 bases, and 9 bases had no gene match. The CDR3 contains 15 residues. In nucleotides, the CDR3 is TGTGCCAGCAGCCAAGAGACAGGGATTATGGTCGGCTACACCTTC. It codes for CASSQETGIMVGYTF.

In nucleotides, the CDR3 is TGTGCCAGCAGTCCTACGGGACTAGCGGGAGAAGAGACCCAGTACTTC. Translating it yields CASSPTGLAGEETQYF. The genes are TRBV28 and TRBJ2-5; 14 positions agree with TRBD2. V was pared by 5 bases and J by 3 bases, with 5 bases of the junction left unmatched. CDR1 and CDR2 (germline): MDHEN, SYDVKM. The CDR3 spans 16 residues. Variable domain in full (rest from reference TRBV28 and TRBJ2-5): DVKVTQSSRYLVKRTGEKVFLECVQDMDHENMFWYRQDPGLGLRLIYFSYDVKMKEKGDIPEGYSVSREKKERFSLILESASTNQTSMYLCASSPTGLAGEETQYFGPGTRLLVL.

This clone was seen more than once but under ten times. Other nucleotide sequences from this sample produce the same CDR3. The chain carries TRBV29-1 and TRBJ1-5, with 9 bases lining up with TRBD1. Trimming cost V 6 bases and J 4 bases; bases outside gene matches: 7. This CDR3 has 14 amino acids. Looked up from germline, CDR1 is SQVTM and CDR2 is ANQGSEA. The CDR3 region has the DNA TGCAGCGTCGGGGGAGGACAGGGGAATCAGCCCCAGCATTTT. Translated: CSVGGGQGNQPQHF. Complete variable domain (other parts from reference TRBV29-1 and TRBJ1-5): SAVISQKPSRDICQRGTSLTIQCQVDSQVTMMFWYRQQPGQSLTLIATANQGSEATYESGFVIDKFPISRPNLTFSTLTVSNMSPEDSSIYLCSVGGGQGNQPQHFGDGTRLSIL.

This chain links TRBV25-1 with TRBJ2-2, with 10 positions matching TRBD2. This CDR3 has 14 residues. Germline V gene sequence: CDR1 MGHDK, CDR2 SYGVNS. With 8 bases clipped from V and 4 bases from J, the junction kept 4 bases outside the gene matches. The CDR3 nucleotides are TGTGCCAGCCGAGCGGGAGGGGGCACCGGGGAGCTGTTTTTT. Residues: CASRAGGGTGELFF.

This chain uses TRBV5-8 with TRBJ1-3, with D uncertain. In germline, CDR1 is SGHTS, CDR2 YDEGEE. Between the trimmed V and J ends, which lost 0 bases and 6 bases, there was a span of 1 base. The CDR3 is 11 residues long. The DNA of the CDR3 is TGTGCCAGCAGCTTGGCAAACACCATATATTTT. It yields the protein CASSLANTIYF. Using reference TRBV5-8 and TRBJ1-3 for the parts outside the CDR3, the full variable domain is EAGVTQSPTHLIKTRGQQATLRCSPISGHTSVYWYQQALGLGLQFLLWYDEGEERNRGNFPPRFSGRQFPNYSSELNVNALELEDSALYLCASSLANTIYFGEGSWLTVV.

CDR3 sequence (DNA): TGTGCCAGCAGCCAAGAGGGACCGGGGGCTAATGAAAAACTGTTTTTT. It translates to CASSQEGPGANEKLFF. The chain recombines TRBV3-1 (or the pseudogene TRBV3-2) with TRBJ1-4; TRBD1 is a possible D gene (5 bases). V lost 0 bases and J 3 bases, leaving 11 bases between the germline ends. This CDR3 comprises 16 residues. Germline CDR1 is LGHDT and CDR2 is YNNKEL (reference sequence).

The genes are TRBV9 and TRBJ1-6; D is possibly TRBD1 (5 bases). V lost 1 base to trimming and J lost 5 bases, with 7 bases between them. The CDR3 loop spans 14 amino acids. Germline assignment: CDR1 SGDLS and CDR2 YYNGEE. CDR3 DNA: TGTGCCAGCAGCGTATTAGGGGATAATTCACCCCTCCACTTT. It yields the protein CASSVLGDNSPLHF.

The chain uses TRBV7-2 and TRBJ1-1, with TRBD1 as a possible D gene (5 bases). The V and J ends lost 1 base and 1 base respectively, with 7 bases between them. The V gene's germline CDR1 is SGHTA and CDR2 FQGNSA. This CDR3 spans 14 amino acids. The CDR3 sequence: CASSLGQGNTEAFF. CDR3 DNA sequence: TGTGCCAGCAGCTTAGGGCAGGGGAACACTGAAGCTTTCTTT.

The rearrangement uses TRBV21-1 and TRBJ2-4; TRBD2 reflects the table's D call only, with no check against the DNA. TRBV21-1 is tagged as a pseudogene. The CDR3 totals 20 residues. The CDR3 region has the DNA TGTGCCAGCAGCACGGGACAGGGGGCTAGCGGGAGGGCGGCCAAAAACATTCAGTACTTC. Translation gives CASSTGQGASGRAAKNIQYF.

The J gene is TRBJ1-1, the V gene TRBV7-7; D uncertain. V dropped 1 base and J dropped 4 bases, with 7 bases sitting between them. CDR1 is SSHAT and CDR2 is FNYEAQ in the germline V gene (reference sequence). The length of the CDR3 is 13 residues. CDR3 residues: CASSLDPGTEAFF. The CDR3 DNA is TGTGCCAGCAGCTTAGATCCGGGCACTGAAGCTTTCTTT.

The chain couples TRBV28 to TRBJ2-7, with D possibly TRBD1 on 6 matching bases. Trimming left V 8 bases short and J 0 bases short, with 20 bases between. This CDR3 region has 16 residues. Germline CDR1 is MDHEN and CDR2 is SYDVKM. CDR3 protein: CASGNGDTSSSYEQYV. The CDR3 DNA follows: TGTGCCAGCGGAAATGGGGACACTTCGAGCTCCTACGAGCAGTACGTC.

This clone was detected a few times. The V gene is TRBV27, the J gene TRBJ1-3, with a weak D call TRBD1 (5 bases). Germline values: CDR1 MNHEY, CDR2 SMNVEV (reference sequence). CDR3 length: 14 residues. V was pared by 3 bases and J by 0 bases, with 6 bases between. The DNA for the CDR3 is TGTGCCAGCAGTTTCAGGGCCTCTGGAAACACCATATATTTT. Amino acids: CASSFRASGNTIYF.

The chain uses TRBV18 and TRBJ2-1; D is undetermined. Germline lookup yields CDR1 KGHSH and CDR2 LQKENI. CDR3 size: 15 residues. Deletions cut 5 bases from V and 0 bases from J, with 11 bases between. CDR3 DNA sequence: TGTGCCAGCTCATCAGCCCTGGGCTCCTACAATGAGCAGTTCTTC. It encodes CASSSALGSYNEQFF.

The genes are TRBV6-1 and TRBJ1-2; 7 bases are a match to TRBD1. CDR1 is MNHNS and CDR2 is SASEGT in the germline V gene. This CDR3 region has 14 residues. V shed 2 bases and J 5 bases; nucleotides not matched to a gene: 5. The CDR3 region is CASSEQQGTYGYTF. Written as DNA, the CDR3 is TGTGCCAGCAGTGAACAACAGGGGACTTATGGCTACACCTTC.

The chain employs TRBV6-2 or TRBV6-3 and TRBJ1-6, with 7 nucleotides matching TRBD1. The CDR3 is 16 amino acids. The V and J ends lost 5 bases and 9 bases, in that order; junction bases with no gene match: 13. Germline-derived CDR1 and CDR2 are MNHEY and SVGEGT. CDR3 coding DNA: TGTGCCAGCAGTGCGACAGGGCCGAGGATAAGTTCACCCCTCCACTTT. This gives the protein CASSATGPRISSPLHF.

The V call is TRBV11-2, the J call TRBJ2-1; TRBD2 matches at 7 bases. J gave up 4 bases and V 7 bases, and 7 bases lay outside the gene matches. CDR3 length: 14 residues. From germline, CDR1 is SGHAT and CDR2 FQNNGV. The CDR3 loop reads CASKIGRGYNEQFF. DNA for the CDR3: TGTGCCAGCAAGATAGGGCGGGGGTACAATGAGCAGTTCTTC.

This clone was recorded only once. The chain links TRBV27 to TRBJ2-1; TRBD2 aligns across 10 bases. The CDR3 has 17 residues. Germline CDR1 MNHEY, CDR2 SMNVEV (reference sequence). The V and J ends lost 3 bases and 8 bases, in that order; junction bases with no gene match: 13. DNA for the CDR3: TGTGCCAGCAGTTTCGAGACTAGCGGGTTCCAGGGGTATGAGCAGTTCTTC. It translates to CASSFETSGFQGYEQFF.